The following is a TCR beta chain sequence with its context. Data came from immunoSEQ multiplex PCR; TCRdb stores just in-frame clones and leaves some out. The repertoire has some 190,000 clones, 85% to 90% of them found once; the top ten carry approximately 4.5%. These data are taken from a study of blood T cell repertoires in COVID-19. Trimming took off 4 bases at V and 2 bases at J, with 11 bases between the two ends. The CDR3 has 14 residues. Germline loops: CDR1 SEHNR, CDR2 FQNEAQ (reference sequence). The chain carries TRBV7-9 and TRBJ2-5, with TRBD2 as a possible D gene (5 bases). This clonotype was sampled from a human donor in a cohort sampled during active COVID-19. Sequencing used peripheral blood. CDR3 residues: CASSWRQIQETQYF. The CDR3, as DNA: TGTGCCAGCAGCTGGAGGCAGATTCAAGAGACCCAGTACTTC.